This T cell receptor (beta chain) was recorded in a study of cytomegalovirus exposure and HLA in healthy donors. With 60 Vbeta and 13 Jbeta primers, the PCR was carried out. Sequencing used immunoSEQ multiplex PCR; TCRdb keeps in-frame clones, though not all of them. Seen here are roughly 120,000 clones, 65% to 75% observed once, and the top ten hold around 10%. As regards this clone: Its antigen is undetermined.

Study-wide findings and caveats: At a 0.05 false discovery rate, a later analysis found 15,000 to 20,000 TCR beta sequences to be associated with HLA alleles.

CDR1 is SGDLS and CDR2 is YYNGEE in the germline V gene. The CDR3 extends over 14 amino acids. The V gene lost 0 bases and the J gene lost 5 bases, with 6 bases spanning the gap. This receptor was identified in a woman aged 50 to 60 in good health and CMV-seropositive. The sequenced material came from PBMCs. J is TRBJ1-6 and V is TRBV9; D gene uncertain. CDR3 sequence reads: CASSVAPDNSPLHF. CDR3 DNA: TGTGCCAGCAGCGTAGCCCCAGATAATTCACCCCTCCACTTT.